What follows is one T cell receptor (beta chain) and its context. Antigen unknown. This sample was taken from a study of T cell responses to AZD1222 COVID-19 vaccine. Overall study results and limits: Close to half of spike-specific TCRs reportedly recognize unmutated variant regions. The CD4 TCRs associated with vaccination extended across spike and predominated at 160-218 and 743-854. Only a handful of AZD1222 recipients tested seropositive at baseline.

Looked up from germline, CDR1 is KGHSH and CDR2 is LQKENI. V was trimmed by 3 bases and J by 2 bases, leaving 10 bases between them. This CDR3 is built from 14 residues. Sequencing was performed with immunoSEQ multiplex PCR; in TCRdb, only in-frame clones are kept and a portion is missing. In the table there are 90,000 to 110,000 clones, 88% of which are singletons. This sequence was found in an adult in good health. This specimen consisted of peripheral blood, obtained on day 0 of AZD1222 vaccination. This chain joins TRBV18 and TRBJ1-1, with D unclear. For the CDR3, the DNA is TGTGCCAGCTCACCCCGGCCTGGAAACACTGAAGCTTTCTTT. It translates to CASSPRPGNTEAFF.